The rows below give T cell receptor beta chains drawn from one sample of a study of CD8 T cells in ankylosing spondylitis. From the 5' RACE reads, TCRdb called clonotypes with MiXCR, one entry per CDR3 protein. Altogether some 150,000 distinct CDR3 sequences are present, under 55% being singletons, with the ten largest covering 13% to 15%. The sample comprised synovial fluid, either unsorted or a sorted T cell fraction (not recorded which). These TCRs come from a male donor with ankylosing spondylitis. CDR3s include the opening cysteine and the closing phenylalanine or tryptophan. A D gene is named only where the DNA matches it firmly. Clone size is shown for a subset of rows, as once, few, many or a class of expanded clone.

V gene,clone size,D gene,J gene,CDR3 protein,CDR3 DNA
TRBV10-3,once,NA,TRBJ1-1,CAISDPSQGRTEAFF,TGTGCCATCAGTGACCCGTCCCAGGGGCGCACTGAAGCTTTCTTT
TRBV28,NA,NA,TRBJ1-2,CASSSAGTDIYGYTF,TGTGCCAGCAGCTCCGCCGGGACGGACATCTATGGCTACACCTTC
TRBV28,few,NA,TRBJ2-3,CASRKETTYTDTQYF,TGTGCCAGCAGAAAAGAGACTACATACACAGATACGCAGTATTTT
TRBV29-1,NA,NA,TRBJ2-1,CSVEGNEQFF,TGCAGCGTTGAAGGCAATGAGCAGTTCTTC
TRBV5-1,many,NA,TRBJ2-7,CASSNSYEQYF,TGCGCCAGCAGTAACTCCTACGAGCAGTACTTC
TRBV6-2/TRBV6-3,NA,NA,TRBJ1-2,CASSPAQDNPSYGYTF,TGTGCCAGCAGCCCCGCCCAGGACAACCCATCCTATGGCTACACCTTC
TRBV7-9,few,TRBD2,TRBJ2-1,CASRSGSGYNEQFF,TGTGCCAGCCGAAGCGGGAGCGGATACAATGAGCAGTTCTTC
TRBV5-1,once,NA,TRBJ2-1,CASSVSVNSYNEQFF,TGCGCCAGCAGCGTTAGTGTTAACTCCTACAATGAGCAGTTCTTC
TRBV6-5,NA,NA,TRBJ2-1,CASSYTHPTYNEQFF,TGTGCCAGCAGTTACACCCACCCTACCTACAATGAGCAGTTCTTC
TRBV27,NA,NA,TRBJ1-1,CASSSLNPGTEAFF,TGTGCCAGCAGTTCCCTAAACCCGGGAACTGAAGCTTTCTTT
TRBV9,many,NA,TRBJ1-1,CASSVWDLNTEAFF,TGTGCCAGCAGCGTCTGGGATCTGAACACTGAAGCTTTCTTT
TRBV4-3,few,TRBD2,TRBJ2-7,CASSQVRDYYEQYF,TGCGCCAGCAGCCAAGTTCGGGACTACTACGAGCAGTACTTC
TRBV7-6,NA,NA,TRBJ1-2,CASSFAGIYGYTF,TGTGCCAGCAGCTTTGCAGGGATCTATGGCTACACCTTC
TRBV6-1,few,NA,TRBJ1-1,CASSPRTELNTEAFF,TGTGCCAGCAGTCCCCGGACAGAGTTAAACACTGAAGCTTTCTTT
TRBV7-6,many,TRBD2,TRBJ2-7,CASSPSRLAGEDEQYF,TGTGCCAGCAGCCCAAGTAGGCTAGCGGGAGAGGACGAGCAGTACTTC
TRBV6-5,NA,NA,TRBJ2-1,CASSYSYSLLHEQFF,TGTGCCAGCAGTTACTCGTATTCCCTTCTTCATGAGCAGTTCTTC
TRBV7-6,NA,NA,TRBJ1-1,CASSLVLGDTEAFF,TGTGCCAGCAGCTTAGTACTAGGAGACACTGAAGCTTTCTTT
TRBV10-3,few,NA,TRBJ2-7,CAISGTGTTNYEQYF,TGTGCCATCAGTGGGACCGGGACCACGAACTACGAGCAGTACTTC
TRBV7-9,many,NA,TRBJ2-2,CASSLRDPGELFF,TGTGCCAGCAGCTTACGGGACCCCGGGGAGCTGTTTTTT
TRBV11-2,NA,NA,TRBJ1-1,CASSLKLLGTEAFF,TGTGCCAGCAGCTTAAAGCTACTGGGGACTGAAGCTTTCTTT
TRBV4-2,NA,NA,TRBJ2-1,CASSQDSYSMGNEQFF,TGTGCCAGCAGCCAAGATTCTTACTCCATGGGGAATGAGCAGTTCTTC
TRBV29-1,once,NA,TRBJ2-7,CSVGASTYEQYF,TGCAGCGTTGGAGCGAGTACCTACGAGCAGTACTTC
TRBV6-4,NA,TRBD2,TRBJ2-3,CASSDSAGGFTDTQYF,TGTGCCAGCAGTGACTCAGCGGGGGGTTTCACAGATACGCAGTATTTT
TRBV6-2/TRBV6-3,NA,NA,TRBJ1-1,CASSYRLWTEAFF,TGTGCCAGCAGTTACAGGCTTTGGACTGAAGCTTTCTTT
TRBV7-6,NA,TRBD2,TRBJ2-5,CASSLGTSGGVETQYF,TGTGCCAGCAGCCTCGGGACTAGCGGGGGGGTCGAGACCCAGTACTTC
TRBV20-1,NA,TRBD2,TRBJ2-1,CSARDWGLAGGRDNEQFF,TGCAGTGCTAGAGATTGGGGACTAGCGGGGGGGAGGGACAATGAGCAGTTCTTC
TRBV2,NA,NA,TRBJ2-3,CASILEGWVPLTSTDTQYF,NA
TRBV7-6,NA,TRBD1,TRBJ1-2,CASSLDRDGGYTF,TGTGCCAGCAGTTTGGACAGGGATGGCGGCTACACCTTC
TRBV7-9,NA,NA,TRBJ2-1,CASSLGVAVGNEQFF,TGTGCCAGCAGCTTAGGGGTAGCGGTGGGGAATGAGCAGTTCTTC
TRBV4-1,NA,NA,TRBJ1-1,CASSQDVRLEAFF,TGCGCCAGCAGCCAAGATGTGCGGCTTGAAGCTTTCTTT
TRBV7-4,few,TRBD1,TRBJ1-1,CASSPGTAQNTEAFF,TGTGCCAGCAGCCCGGGGACAGCCCAGAACACTGAAGCTTTCTTT
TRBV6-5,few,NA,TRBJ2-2,CASSWLGNTGELFF,TGTGCCAGCAGTTGGCTCGGCAACACCGGGGAGCTGTTTTTT
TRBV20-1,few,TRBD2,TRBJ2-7,CSARGGGLAGSHPSYEQYF,TGCAGTGCTAGAGGGGGCGGGCTAGCGGGATCCCATCCCTCCTACGAGCAGTACTTC
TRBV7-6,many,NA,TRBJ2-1,CASSSGISPNEQFF,TGTGCCAGCAGCTCCGGAATTAGCCCAAATGAGCAGTTCTTC
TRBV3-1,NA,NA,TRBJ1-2,CASSHYRINYGYTF,TGTGCCAGCAGCCATTATAGAATTAACTATGGCTACACCTTC
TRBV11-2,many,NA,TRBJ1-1,CASSFTGMNTEAFF,TGTGCCAGCAGCTTTACAGGCATGAACACTGAAGCTTTCTTT
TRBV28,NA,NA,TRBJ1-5,CASNPTAGPHGDQPQHF,TGTGCCAGCAACCCAACCGCGGGGCCTCACGGGGATCAGCCCCAGCATTTT
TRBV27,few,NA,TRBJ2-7,CASSLIRGHEQYF,TGTGCCAGCAGTTTAATCAGGGGTCACGAGCAGTACTTC
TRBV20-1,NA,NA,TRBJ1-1,CSARAEVSDTEAFF,TGCAGTGCTAGAGCGGAGGTGAGCGACACTGAAGCTTTCTTT
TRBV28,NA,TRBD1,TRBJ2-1,CASSFNPRTGAYNEQFF,TGTGCCAGCAGTTTCAATCCACGGACAGGGGCGTACAATGAGCAGTTCTTC
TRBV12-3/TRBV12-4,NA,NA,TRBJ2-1,CASSEDSSPRFF,TGTGCCAGCAGTGAAGACTCTAGCCCGCGGTTCTTC
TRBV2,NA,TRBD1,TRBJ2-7,CASEGTGGHEQYF,TGTGCCAGCGAGGGGACAGGGGGCCACGAGCAGTACTTC
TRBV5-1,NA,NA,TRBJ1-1,CASSLLYPGAEAFF,TGCGCCAGCAGCTTGCTCTACCCGGGGGCTGAAGCTTTCTTT
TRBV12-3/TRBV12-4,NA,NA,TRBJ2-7,CASSWWEEQYF,TGTGCCAGCAGTTGGTGGGAAGAGCAGTACTTC
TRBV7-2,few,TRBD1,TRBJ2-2,CARDRAPLMNTGELFF,TGTGCCAGGGACAGGGCCCCGCTGATGAACACCGGGGAGCTGTTTTTT